The clone carrying this T cell receptor (beta chain) was seen a few times. Its antigen remains unknown. Every isolated RNA sample was fully reverse transcribed, so sequencing captured expressed TCRB transcripts. TCRdb keeps only in-frame clones here, not all; method: immunoSEQ multiplex PCR. The repertoire holds fewer than 200,000 clones, with under 13% as singletons. In germline, CDR1 is SGHVS, CDR2 FQNEAQ. Trimming took 1 base from V and 2 from J, leaving 14 bases between them. The CDR3 sequence is 17 residues long. These data come from a study of beta chain features in type 1 diabetes. General observations from the study: Moderately but significantly shorter TCRB CDR3s were found in Type 1 diabetes patients in all four CD4+ subsets. TCRB repertoires of naive, central memory and Treg cells appeared more similar among patients than among healthy donors.

This chain joins TRBV7-8 and TRBJ2-2, with D perhaps matching TRBD2 (6 bases). Sequenced material: central memory CD4+ T cells from blood. The clonotype was recovered from a man between 25 and 39 years old with type 1 diabetes. CDR3 DNA sequence: TGTGCCAGCAGCTTAGGCGGGGCAGTAGGTAACACCGGGGAGCTGTTTTTT. This translates into CASSLGGAVGNTGELFF. Variable domain in full (rest from reference TRBV7-8 and TRBJ2-2): GAGVSQSPRYKVAKRGQDVALRCDPISGHVSLFWYQQALGQGPEFLTYFQNEAQLDKSGLPSDRFFAERPEGSVSTLKIQRTQQEDSAVYLCASSLGGAVGNTGELFFGEGSRLTVL.